Each of the 30 T cell receptor beta chains below was sequenced from the same sample in a study of OX40 agonist ivuxolimab in advanced cancers. TCRdb's table, derived via immunoSEQ multiplex PCR, lists solely in-frame clones and lacks some. The table records more than 85,000 clones, less than 95% of them present only once. The source material was CD4+ or CD8+ T cells sorted from blood, sampled in a trial of the OX40 agonist ivuxolimab. These receptor sequences come from an adult with an advanced solid tumor such as melanoma, head and neck, liver or kidney cancer.

The sample holds a few counts of this clone. V and J are TRBV5-1 and TRBJ1-3, with D possibly TRBD1 on 5 matching bases. Germline V gene lookup returns CDR1 SGHRS and CDR2 YFSETQ. Trimming left V 4 bases short and J 0 bases short, with 11 bases between. The length of the CDR3 is 15 residues. In nucleotides, the CDR3 is TGCGCCAGCAGCCGGGGGGAGACCTCTGGAAACACCATATATTTT. Translated, it gives CASSRGETSGNTIYF.

This clone has more than one count but fewer than ten. The gene calls are TRBV6-6 and TRBJ2-7; TRBD1 matches at 10 bases. This CDR3 spans 13 amino acids. The junction had 1 base not matched to a gene; V was cut back by 5 bases and J by 3 bases. Looked up from germline, CDR1 is MNHNY and CDR2 is SVGAGI (reference sequence). The CDR3 DNA reads TGTGCCAGCAGTAGGGACAGGGGCTACGAGCAGTACTTC. It specifies CASSRDRGYEQYF.

The chain recombines TRBV28 with TRBJ1-6, with 7 positions matching TRBD1. J was trimmed by 10 bases and V by 7 bases; bases with no gene match: 7. The CDR3 loop spans 13 amino acids. Germline V gene lookup returns CDR1 MDHEN and CDR2 SYDVKM. Written as DNA, the CDR3 is TGTGCCAGCATCCCGACAGGGAACTCACCCCTCCACTTT. Translating gives CASIPTGNSPLHF.

The CDR3 region is CASSVQRFYNEQFF. The CDR3 coding sequence is TGTGCCAGCAGTGTCCAGCGGTTCTACAATGAGCAGTTCTTC. The rearrangement joins TRBV6-1 to TRBJ2-1; tentatively, D is TRBD2 (5 bases). The germline V gene encodes CDR1 MNHNS and CDR2 SASEGT. This CDR3 has 14 residues. V lost 4 bases, J lost 3 bases, and 10 bases lay in between.

The J gene is TRBJ2-1, the V gene TRBV5-6; D perhaps matches TRBD2 (6 bases). The germline V gene encodes CDR1 SGHDT and CDR2 YYEEEE. This CDR3 comprises 14 residues. Deletions cut 5 bases from V and 3 bases from J, with 12 bases between. Here the CDR3 reads CASSSAGSYNEQFF. The CDR3 nucleotides read TGTGCCAGCAGTTCTGCGGGGAGCTACAATGAGCAGTTCTTC. The full variable domain, rest sourced from reference TRBV5-6 and TRBJ2-1, is DAGVTQSPTHLIKTRGQQVTLRCSPKSGHDTVSWYQQALGQGPQFIFQYYEEEERQRGNFPDRFSGHQFPNYSSELNVNALLLGDSALYLCASSSAGSYNEQFFGPGTRLTVL.

The rearrangement joins TRBV9 to TRBJ1-2, with TRBD1 matching over 7 bases. From germline, CDR1 is SGDLS and CDR2 YYNGEE. The CDR3 extends over 13 amino acids. Trimming cost V 4 bases and J 3 bases; bases outside gene matches: 3. This CDR3 is CASSLTGDYGYTF. CDR3 DNA: TGTGCCAGCAGCTTAACAGGGGACTATGGCTACACCTTC. The complete variable domain, with remaining parts taken from reference TRBV9 and TRBJ1-2, reads DSGVTQTPKHLITATGQRVTLRCSPRSGDLSVYWYQQSLDQGLQFLIQYYNGEERAKGNILERFSAQQFPDLHSELNLSSLELGDSALYFCASSLTGDYGYTFGSGTRLTVV.

The rearrangement uses TRBV2 and TRBJ2-3; 7 bases are shared with TRBD2. Germline values: CDR1 SNHLY, CDR2 FYNNEI. The CDR3 sequence is 14 residues long. After removal of 2 bases from V and 3 bases from J, the junction contained 2 bases not matched to a gene. Here the CDR3 DNA reads TGTGCCAGCAGTGAACAGGGAGGGACAGATACGCAGTATTTT. This translates into CASSEQGGTDTQYF.

This clone was detected only once. The rearrangement joins TRBV7-2 to TRBJ2-7, with no clear D. Germline lookup yields CDR1 SGHTA and CDR2 FQGNSA. CDR3 length equals 13 residues. V lost 2 bases, J lost 1 base, and 6 bases lay in between. CDR3 residues: CASSLPGSYEQYF. CDR3 coding DNA: TGTGCCAGCAGCTTACCCGGTTCCTACGAGCAGTACTTC. Combining the CDR3 with reference TRBV7-2 and TRBJ2-7 gives the whole variable domain GAGVSQSPSNKVTEKGKDVELRCDPISGHTALYWYRQSLGQGLEFLIYFQGNSAPDKSGLPSDRFSAERTGGSVSTLTIQRTQQEDSAVYLCASSLPGSYEQYFGPGTRLTVT.

The chain combines TRBV6-5 with TRBJ2-7, with D hard to call. This CDR3 is 13 amino acids long. Trimming took off 4 bases at V and 3 bases at J, with 10 bases between the two ends. Germline assignment: CDR1 MNHEY and CDR2 SVGAGI. The CDR3 region has the DNA TGTGCCAGCAGTTCTGGAGCTATCTACGAGCAGTACTTC. This codes for CASSSGAIYEQYF.

This rearrangement joins TRBV19 to TRBJ1-5; D perhaps matches TRBD1 (6 bases). Trimming left V 4 bases short and J 0 bases short, with 7 bases between. Germline V gene data show CDR1 as LNHDA and CDR2 as SQIVND (reference sequence). The CDR3 is 14 amino acids. CDR3 region: CASSNRDSNQPQHF. For the CDR3, the DNA is TGTGCCAGTAGTAACAGGGATAGCAATCAGCCCCAGCATTTT.

CDR3 in DNA: TGTGCCAGCAGCCTCGCCCAGATCCCCTACGAGCAGTACTTC. It codes for CASSLAQIPYEQYF. This chain connects TRBV7-2 to TRBJ2-7; no reliable D call. V lost 5 bases, J lost 2 bases, and 13 bases lay in between. Germline values: CDR1 SGHTA, CDR2 FQGNSA. CDR3 length: 14 residues.

V is TRBV5-1 and J is TRBJ2-5; perhaps TRBD1 as D (6 bases). V was pared by 2 bases and J by 5 bases, with 10 bases between. The CDR3 loop spans 13 amino acids. CDR1 is SGHRS, CDR2 YFSETQ, per germline. The CDR3: CASSFRQGETQYF. The CDR3 bases are TGCGCCAGCAGCTTTAGGCAGGGGGAGACCCAGTACTTC.

The chain is built from TRBV5-1 and TRBJ2-3, with 8 bases identical to TRBD1. Germline V gene data show CDR1 as SGHRS and CDR2 as YFSETQ. The CDR3 has 14 amino acids. V was clipped by 0 bases and J by 4 bases; unmatched bases: 1. CDR3 DNA: TGCGCCAGCAGCTTGGGACAGGGGTCAGATACGCAGTATTTT. It is translated as CASSLGQGSDTQYF. The full variable domain, in which reference TRBV5-1 and TRBJ2-3 provide the parts outside the CDR3, is KAGVTQTPRYLIKTRGQQVTLSCSPISGHRSVSWYQQTPGQGLQFLFEYFSETQRNKGNFPGRFSGRQFSNSRSEMNVSTLELGDSALYLCASSLGQGSDTQYFGPGTRLTVL.

This clone was counted a few times. Distinct nucleotide sequences in the sample also encode this CDR3. The CDR3 DNA follows: TGTGCCAGCAGTTCCCGGGACAGGGGGTATTCTAACTATGGCTACACCTTC. Protein sequence: CASSSRDRGYSNYGYTF. This rearrangement joins TRBV27 to TRBJ1-2; TRBD1 matches at 11 bases. V dropped 4 bases and J dropped 0; count of bases not matched to a gene: 7. This CDR3 has 17 amino acids. Germline lookup yields CDR1 MNHEY and CDR2 SMNVEV (reference sequence).

V is TRBV14 and J is TRBJ2-5; 8 bases are a match to TRBD2. The V and J ends lost 4 bases and 2 bases, in that order; junction bases with no gene match: 9. This CDR3 has 16 residues. Germline values: CDR1 SGHDN, CDR2 FVKESK. CDR3 loop: CASSPGSGSGQETQYF. CDR3 bases: TGTGCCAGCAGCCCGGGGAGCGGGAGCGGTCAAGAGACCCAGTACTTC.

This chain connects TRBV11-2 to TRBJ2-5; TRBD1 aligns across 10 bases. The germline gives CDR1 SGHAT, CDR2 FQNNGV. The CDR3 runs to 15 residues. Losses at the gene ends were 4 bases for V and 5 bases for J; bases not matched to a gene: 7. CDR3 region: CASSYRTGGFETQYF. For the CDR3, the DNA is TGTGCCAGCAGCTATCGGACAGGGGGTTTCGAGACCCAGTACTTC.

V usage is TRBV5-5 and J usage is TRBJ2-5; possibly TRBD1 for D (5 bases). The CDR3 runs to 14 residues. The V gene lost 1 base and the J gene lost 1 base, with 8 bases spanning the gap. CDR1 is SGHKS, CDR2 YYEKEE, per germline (reference sequence). DNA for the CDR3: TGTGCCAGCAGCTTGTTCCAGGGCCAAGAGACCCAGTACTTC. Translated: CASSLFQGQETQYF.

The chain links TRBV4-1 to TRBJ1-5, with D hard to call. V was pared by 0 bases and J by 2 bases, with 20 bases between. CDR3 length: 19 residues. The germline CDR1 and CDR2 sequences are MGHRA and YSYEKL. The CDR3 here is CASSQEIVAFGEGNQPQHF. The DNA for the CDR3 is TGCGCCAGCAGCCAAGAGATCGTGGCCTTCGGTGAGGGCAATCAGCCCCAGCATTTT.

V gene TRBV5-1 combines with J gene TRBJ2-7; D perhaps matches TRBD2 (9 bases). Germline CDR1 is SGHRS and CDR2 is YFSETQ. The CDR3 is made up of 15 amino acids. The V end was cut by 4 bases, the J end by 7 bases, with 21 bases between. DNA of the CDR3: TGCGCCAGCAGCCAGGGGGCTAGCGGGACTGGGGAGCAGTACTTC. It is translated as CASSQGASGTGEQYF.

This chain uses TRBV5-1 with TRBJ2-2; D possibly corresponds to TRBD1 (6 bases). CDR1 and CDR2 from the germline V gene are SGHRS and YFSETQ. V lost 4 bases, J lost 2 bases, and 15 bases lay in between. The CDR3 loop spans 16 amino acids. CDR3 in amino acids: CASSASAGTNTGELFF. The CDR3 DNA reads TGCGCCAGCAGCGCGAGCGCCGGGACAAACACCGGGGAGCTGTTTTTT.

The chain has TRBV2 and TRBJ1-5; TRBD1 might be the D (5 bases). V was trimmed by 0 bases and J by 3 bases, leaving 12 bases between them. CDR3 length equals 16 residues. The germline V gene encodes CDR1 SNHLY and CDR2 FYNNEI. The CDR3 spells CASSEALPGSNQPQHF. CDR3 nucleotide sequence: TGTGCCAGCAGTGAAGCGCTTCCAGGGTCCAATCAGCCCCAGCATTTT.

The genes are TRBV6-1 and TRBJ2-1, with 8 bases that match TRBD2. Germline V gene data show CDR1 as MNHNS and CDR2 as SASEGT. J lost 5 bases, V lost 9 bases, and 6 bases had no gene match. This CDR3 region has 13 residues. The DNA for the CDR3 is TGTGCCAGTGGGTTAGCGGGAAACAATGAGCAGTTCTTC. Protein: CASGLAGNNEQFF.

J is TRBJ1-6 and V is TRBV5-4; D might be TRBD1 (6 bases). This CDR3 is 16 amino acids long. Germline V gives CDR1 SGHNT, CDR2 YYREEE (reference sequence). With 4 bases removed from V and 4 bases from J, the gap between germline ends came to 15 bases. CDR3 sequence reads: CASSKQGTAYNSPLHF. The CDR3 DNA reads TGTGCCAGCAGCAAGCAGGGGACGGCATATAATTCACCCCTCCACTTT.

The rearrangement links TRBV19 to TRBJ2-6, with 7 bases fitting TRBD1. This CDR3 comprises 15 residues. Per germline, CDR1 LNHDA and CDR2 SQIVND (reference sequence). Trimming at V came to 6 bases and at J to 0 bases, leaving 2 bases not matched to a gene. CDR3 nucleotides: TGTGCCAGTAGGACAGGGAACTCTGGGGCCAACGTCCTGACTTTC. Translating it yields CASRTGNSGANVLTF.

This clone came up a few times. The chain has TRBV6-5 and TRBJ1-2, with 7 bases aligning to TRBD1. Germline V gene sequence: CDR1 MNHEY, CDR2 SVGAGI. CDR3 length equals 13 residues. Losses at the gene ends were 8 bases for V and 3 bases for J; bases not matched to a gene: 6. Here the CDR3 DNA reads TGTGCCAGCGCCAGGGGACAGCACTATGGCTACACCTTC. Amino acid sequence: CASARGQHYGYTF.

This sequence joins TRBV5-6 and TRBJ1-1, with D uncertain. V was clipped by 0 bases and J by 1 base, with 4 bases between them. The CDR3 extends over 13 amino acids. The germline V gene encodes CDR1 SGHDT and CDR2 YYEEEE. The CDR3 reads CASSLVRNTEAFF. Written as DNA, the CDR3 is TGTGCCAGCAGCTTGGTCAGGAACACTGAAGCTTTCTTT. Using reference TRBV5-6 and TRBJ1-1 for the parts outside the CDR3, the full variable domain is DAGVTQSPTHLIKTRGQQVTLRCSPKSGHDTVSWYQQALGQGPQFIFQYYEEEERQRGNFPDRFSGHQFPNYSSELNVNALLLGDSALYLCASSLVRNTEAFFGQGTRLTVV.

The gene calls are TRBV7-2 and TRBJ2-4; 9 bases align to TRBD2. After removal of 0 bases from V and 6 bases from J, the junction contained 6 bases not matched to a gene. This CDR3 is 16 amino acids long. In germline, CDR1 is SGHTA, CDR2 FQGNSA. For the CDR3, the DNA is TGTGCCAGCAGCTTAGCTCCAGCGGGAGGTCGAAACATTCAGTACTTC. Protein product: CASSLAPAGGRNIQYF. Full variable domain (rest looked up from reference TRBV7-2 and TRBJ2-4): GAGVSQSPSNKVTEKGKDVELRCDPISGHTALYWYRQSLGQGLEFLIYFQGNSAPDKSGLPSDRFSAERTGGSVSTLTIQRTQQEDSAVYLCASSLAPAGGRNIQYFGAGTRLSVL.

The chain recombines TRBV6-6 with TRBJ2-7, with 7 positions matching TRBD1. Germline V lookup: CDR1 MNHNY, CDR2 SVGAGI (reference sequence). CDR3 length: 14 amino acids. Germline trimming cut 2 bases from V and 3 bases from J; bases unmatched to any gene: 4. CDR3 in amino acids: CASSYDRVGYEQYF. The CDR3 coding sequence is TGTGCCAGCAGTTACGACAGGGTAGGCTACGAGCAGTACTTC.

The chain employs TRBV7-2 and TRBJ1-2; 12 nucleotides match TRBD1. Trimming at V came to 5 bases and at J to 5 bases, leaving 6 bases not matched to a gene. Germline values: CDR1 SGHTA, CDR2 FQGNSA. CDR3 length equals 15 residues. This CDR3 reads CASSVPGQGAYGYTF. The CDR3 DNA follows: TGTGCCAGCAGCGTGCCGGGACAGGGGGCTTATGGCTACACCTTC.

This clone showed up just a few times. The chain is built from TRBV28 and TRBJ2-2, with D unresolved. Germline CDR1 reads MDHEN; CDR2 reads SYDVKM. V lost 2 bases and J lost 7, with 5 bases in between. The CDR3 totals 12 residues. DNA for the CDR3: TGTGCCAGCAGTTTACCTGGCGGGGAGCTGTTTTTT. It yields the protein CASSLPGGELFF.